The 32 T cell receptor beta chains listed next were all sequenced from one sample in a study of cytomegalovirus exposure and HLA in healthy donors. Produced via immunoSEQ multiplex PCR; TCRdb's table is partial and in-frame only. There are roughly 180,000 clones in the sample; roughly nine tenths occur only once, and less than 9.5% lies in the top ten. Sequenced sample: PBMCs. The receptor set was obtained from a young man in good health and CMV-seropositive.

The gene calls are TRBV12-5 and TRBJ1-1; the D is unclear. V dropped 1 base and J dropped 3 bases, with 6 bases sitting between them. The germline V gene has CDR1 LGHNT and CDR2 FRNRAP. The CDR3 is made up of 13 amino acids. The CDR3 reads CASGLGWDTEAFF. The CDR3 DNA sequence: TGTGCTAGTGGTTTGGGGTGGGACACTGAAGCTTTCTTT.

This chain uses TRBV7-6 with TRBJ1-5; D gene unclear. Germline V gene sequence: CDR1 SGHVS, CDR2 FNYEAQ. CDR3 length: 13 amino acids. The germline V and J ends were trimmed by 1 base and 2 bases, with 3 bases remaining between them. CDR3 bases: TGTGCCAGCAGCTTAGGGCGCAATCAGCCCCAGCATTTT. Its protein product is CASSLGRNQPQHF.

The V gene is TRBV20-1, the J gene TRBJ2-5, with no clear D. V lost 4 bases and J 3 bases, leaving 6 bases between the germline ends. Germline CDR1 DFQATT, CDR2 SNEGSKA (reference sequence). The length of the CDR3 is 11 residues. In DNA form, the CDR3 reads TGCAGTGCTACCAGGAAAGAGACCCAGTACTTC. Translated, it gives CSATRKETQYF.

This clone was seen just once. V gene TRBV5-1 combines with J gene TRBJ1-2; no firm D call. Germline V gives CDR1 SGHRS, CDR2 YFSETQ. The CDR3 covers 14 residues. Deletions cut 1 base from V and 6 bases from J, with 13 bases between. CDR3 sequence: CASSLSPIQDGYTF. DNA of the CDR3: TGCGCCAGCAGCTTGTCACCGATCCAGGATGGCTACACCTTC.

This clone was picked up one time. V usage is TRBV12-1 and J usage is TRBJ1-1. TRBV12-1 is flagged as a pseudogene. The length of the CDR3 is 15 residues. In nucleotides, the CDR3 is TGTGCCAGCAGCTTGGGAAGGACCCGGAACACTGAAGCTTTCTTT. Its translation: CASSLGRTRNTEAFF.

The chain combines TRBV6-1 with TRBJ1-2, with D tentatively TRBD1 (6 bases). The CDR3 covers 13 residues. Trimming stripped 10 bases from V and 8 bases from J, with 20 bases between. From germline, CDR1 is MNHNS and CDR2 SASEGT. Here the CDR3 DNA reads TGTGCCATCCTAGGGGGTGGTGCTGGGGGCTACACCTTC. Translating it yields CAILGGGAGGYTF.

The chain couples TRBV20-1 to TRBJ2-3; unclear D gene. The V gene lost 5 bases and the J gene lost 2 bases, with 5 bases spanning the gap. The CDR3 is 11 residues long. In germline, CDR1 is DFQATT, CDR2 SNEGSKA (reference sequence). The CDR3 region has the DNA TGCAGTGCTCGGAACACAGATACGCAGTATTTT. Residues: CSARNTDTQYF.

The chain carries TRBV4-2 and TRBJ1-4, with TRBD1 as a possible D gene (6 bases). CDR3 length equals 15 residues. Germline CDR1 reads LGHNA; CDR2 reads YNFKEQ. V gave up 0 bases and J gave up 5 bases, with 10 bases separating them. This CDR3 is CASSQDRQVNEKLFF. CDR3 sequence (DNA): TGTGCCAGCAGCCAAGACAGACAGGTGAATGAAAAACTGTTTTTT.

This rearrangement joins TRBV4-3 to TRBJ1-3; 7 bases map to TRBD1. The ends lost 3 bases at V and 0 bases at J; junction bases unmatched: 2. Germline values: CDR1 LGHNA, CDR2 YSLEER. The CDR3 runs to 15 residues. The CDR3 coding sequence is TGCGCCAGCAGCCAGAGACAGGGCTCTGGAAACACCATATATTTT. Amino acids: CASSQRQGSGNTIYF.

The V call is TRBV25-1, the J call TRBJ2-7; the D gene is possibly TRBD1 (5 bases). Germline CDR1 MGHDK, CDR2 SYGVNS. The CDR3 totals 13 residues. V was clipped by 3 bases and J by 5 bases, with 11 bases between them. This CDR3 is CASSEAGRNEQYF. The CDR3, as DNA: TGTGCCAGCAGTGAGGCAGGGCGGAACGAGCAGTACTTC.

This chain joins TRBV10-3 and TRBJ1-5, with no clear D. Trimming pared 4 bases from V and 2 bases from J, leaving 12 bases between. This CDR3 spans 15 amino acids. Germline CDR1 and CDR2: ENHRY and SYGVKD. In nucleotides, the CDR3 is TGTGCCATCAGTGCTGAGGGCCCAGGCAATCAGCCCCAGCATTTT. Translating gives CAISAEGPGNQPQHF.

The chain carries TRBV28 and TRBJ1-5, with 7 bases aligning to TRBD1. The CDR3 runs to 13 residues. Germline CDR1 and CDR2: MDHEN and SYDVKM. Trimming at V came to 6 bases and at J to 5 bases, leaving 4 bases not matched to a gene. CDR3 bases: TGTGCCAGCAGAGACGACAGGGATCAGCCCCAGCATTTT. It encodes CASRDDRDQPQHF.

The CDR3 region is CASTPGNYGYTF. As DNA, the CDR3 is TGTGCCAGCACCCCAGGCAACTATGGCTACACCTTC. The chain employs TRBV28 and TRBJ1-2; unclear D gene. CDR1 is MDHEN and CDR2 is SYDVKM in the germline V gene. V was clipped by 7 bases and J by 2 bases, with 8 bases between them. This CDR3 has 12 amino acids.

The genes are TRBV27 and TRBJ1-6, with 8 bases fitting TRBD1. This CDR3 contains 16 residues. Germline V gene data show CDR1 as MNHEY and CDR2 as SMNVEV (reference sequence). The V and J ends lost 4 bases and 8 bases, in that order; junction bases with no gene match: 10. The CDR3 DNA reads TGTGCCAGCAGTTCAGGGACAGGACTGGGGTATTCACCCCTCCACTTT. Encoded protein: CASSSGTGLGYSPLHF.

The CDR3 region has the DNA TGTGCCAGCAGTGGGGTGGGTCCAGGGGTCTATGGCTACACCTTC. This sequence encodes CASSGVGPGVYGYTF. The rearrangement links TRBV13 to TRBJ1-2; a possible D gene is TRBD1 (6 bases). V gave up 6 bases and J gave up 4 bases, with 18 bases separating them. Germline loops: CDR1 PRHDT, CDR2 FYEKMQ (reference sequence). CDR3 length: 15 amino acids.

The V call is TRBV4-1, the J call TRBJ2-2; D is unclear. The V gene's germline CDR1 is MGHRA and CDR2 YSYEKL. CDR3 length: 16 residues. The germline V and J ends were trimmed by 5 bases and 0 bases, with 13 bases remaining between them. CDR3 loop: CASSKWAYTNTGELFF. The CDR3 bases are TGCGCCAGCAGCAAATGGGCCTACACGAACACCGGGGAGCTGTTTTTT.

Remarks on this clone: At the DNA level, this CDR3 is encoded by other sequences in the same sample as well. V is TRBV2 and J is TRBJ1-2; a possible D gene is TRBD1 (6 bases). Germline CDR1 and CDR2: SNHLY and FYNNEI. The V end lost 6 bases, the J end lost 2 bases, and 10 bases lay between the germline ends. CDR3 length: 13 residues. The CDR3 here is CASRDRPNYGYTF. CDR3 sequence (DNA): TGTGCCAGCAGGGACAGACCAAACTATGGCTACACCTTC.

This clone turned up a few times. This chain's CDR3 is CASSSQINTEAFF. The CDR3 nucleotides read TGCGCCAGCAGTTCACAGATTAACACTGAAGCTTTCTTT. The chain recombines TRBV10-2 with TRBJ1-1; D is undetermined. The CDR3 consists of 13 residues. From germline, CDR1 is WSHSY and CDR2 SAAADI. Trimming removed 5 bases from V and 2 bases from J, with 9 bases in between.

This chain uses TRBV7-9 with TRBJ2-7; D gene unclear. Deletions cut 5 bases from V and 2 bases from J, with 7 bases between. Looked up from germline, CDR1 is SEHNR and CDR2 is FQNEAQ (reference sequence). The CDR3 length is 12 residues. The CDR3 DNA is TGTGCCAGCAGCAGAATACCCTACGAGCAGTACTTC. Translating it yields CASSRIPYEQYF.

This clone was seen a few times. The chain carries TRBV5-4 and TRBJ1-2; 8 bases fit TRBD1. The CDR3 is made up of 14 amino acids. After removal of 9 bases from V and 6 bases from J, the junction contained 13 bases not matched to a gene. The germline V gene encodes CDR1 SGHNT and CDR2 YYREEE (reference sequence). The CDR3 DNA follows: TGTGCCACCCAACGAGAGGGACAGGACCATGGCTACACCTTC. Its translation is CATQREGQDHGYTF. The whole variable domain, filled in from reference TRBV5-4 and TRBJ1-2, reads ETGVTQSPTHLIKTRGQQVTLRCSSQSGHNTVSWYQQALGQGPQFIFQYYREEENGRGNFPPRFSGLQFPNYSSELNVNALELDDSALYLCATQREGQDHGYTFGSGTRLTVV.

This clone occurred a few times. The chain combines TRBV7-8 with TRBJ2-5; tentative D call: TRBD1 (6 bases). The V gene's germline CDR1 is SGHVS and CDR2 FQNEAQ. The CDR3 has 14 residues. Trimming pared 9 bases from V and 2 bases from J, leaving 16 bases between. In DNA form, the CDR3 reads TGTGCCAGATCAGGGGATGTGGAGCAAGAGACCCAGTACTTC. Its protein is CARSGDVEQETQYF.

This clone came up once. The CDR3 coding sequence is TGTGCCAGCAGTCCGAGAGGGCAGCCCCAGCATTTT. Protein sequence: CASSPRGQPQHF. The V gene is TRBV6-1, the J gene TRBJ1-5, with no clear D. Deletions cut 5 bases from V and 7 bases from J, with 9 bases between. This CDR3 has 12 amino acids. Germline CDR1 MNHNS, CDR2 SASEGT.

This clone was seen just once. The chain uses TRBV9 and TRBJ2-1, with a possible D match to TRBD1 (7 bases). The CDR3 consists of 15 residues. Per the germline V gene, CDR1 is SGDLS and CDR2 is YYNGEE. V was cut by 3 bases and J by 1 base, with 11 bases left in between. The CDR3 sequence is CASSAQGGSYNEQFF. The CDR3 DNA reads TGTGCCAGCAGCGCCCAGGGGGGATCCTACAATGAGCAGTTCTTC.

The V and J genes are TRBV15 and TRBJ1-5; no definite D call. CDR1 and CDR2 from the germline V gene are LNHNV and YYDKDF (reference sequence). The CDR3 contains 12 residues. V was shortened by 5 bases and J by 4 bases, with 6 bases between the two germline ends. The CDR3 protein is CATSVANQPQHF. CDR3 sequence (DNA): TGTGCCACCAGCGTGGCAAATCAGCCCCAGCATTTT.

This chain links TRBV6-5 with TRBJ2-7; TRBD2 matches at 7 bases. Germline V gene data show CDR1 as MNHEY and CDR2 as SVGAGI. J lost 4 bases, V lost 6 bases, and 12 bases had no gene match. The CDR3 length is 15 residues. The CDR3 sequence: CASSRGGSGLYEQYF. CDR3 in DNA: TGTGCCAGCAGCCGCGGGGGATCCGGGCTATACGAGCAGTACTTC.

CDR3 nucleotides: TGTGCCTGGAGTGTACGCGGTCCCTACGAGCAGTACTTC. Residues: CAWSVRGPYEQYF. The chain uses TRBV30 and TRBJ2-7, with D hard to call. The germline gives CDR1 GTSNPN, CDR2 SVGIG (reference sequence). This CDR3 spans 13 amino acids. With 0 bases removed from V and 2 bases from J, the gap between germline ends came to 8 bases. The entire variable domain, with the rest obtained from reference TRBV30 and TRBJ2-7, is as follows: SQTIHQWPATLVQPVGSPLSLECTVEGTSNPNLYWYRQAAGRGLQLLFYSVGIGQISSEVPQNLSASRPQDRQFILSSKKLLLSDSGFYLCAWSVRGPYEQYFGPGTRLTVT.

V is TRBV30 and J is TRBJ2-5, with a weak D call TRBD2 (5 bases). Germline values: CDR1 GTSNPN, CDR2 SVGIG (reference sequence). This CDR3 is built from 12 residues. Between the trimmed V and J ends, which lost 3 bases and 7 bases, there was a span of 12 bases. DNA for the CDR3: TGTGCCTGGAGCGGAGGCGAGGGGACCCAGTACTTC. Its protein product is CAWSGGEGTQYF.

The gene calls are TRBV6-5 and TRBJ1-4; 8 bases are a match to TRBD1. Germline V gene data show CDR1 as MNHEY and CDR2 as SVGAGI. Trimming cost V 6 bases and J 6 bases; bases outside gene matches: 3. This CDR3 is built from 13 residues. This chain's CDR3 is CASSPTGDEKLFF. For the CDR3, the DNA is TGTGCCAGCAGCCCGACAGGGGATGAAAAACTGTTTTTT.

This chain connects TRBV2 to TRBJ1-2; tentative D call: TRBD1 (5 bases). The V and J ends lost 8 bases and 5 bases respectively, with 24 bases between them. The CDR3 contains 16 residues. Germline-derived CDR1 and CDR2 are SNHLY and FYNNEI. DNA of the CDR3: TGTGCCAGCGGTATGCTGAACCCCGGGACTTCATATGGCTACACCTTC. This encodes CASGMLNPGTSYGYTF.

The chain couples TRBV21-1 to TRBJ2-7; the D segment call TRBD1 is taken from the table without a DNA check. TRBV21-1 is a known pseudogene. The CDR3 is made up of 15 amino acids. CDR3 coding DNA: TGTGCCAGCAGCAAAGTTCCCAGAATGTACTACGAGCAGTACTTC. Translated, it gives CASSKVPRMYYEQYF.

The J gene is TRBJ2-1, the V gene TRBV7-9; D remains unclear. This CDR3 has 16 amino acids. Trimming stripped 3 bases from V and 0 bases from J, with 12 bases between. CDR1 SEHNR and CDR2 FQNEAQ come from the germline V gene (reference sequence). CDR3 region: CASSFPVMSSYNEQFF. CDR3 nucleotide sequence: TGTGCCAGCAGCTTCCCGGTAATGAGCTCCTACAATGAGCAGTTCTTC.

CDR3 protein: CASSIGQGSGANVLTF. CDR3 bases: TGCGCCAGCAGCATCGGACAGGGTTCCGGGGCCAACGTCCTGACTTTC. The chain combines TRBV5-1 with TRBJ2-6, with 8 bases lining up with TRBD1. Trimming at V came to 4 bases and at J to 4 bases, leaving 7 bases not matched to a gene. Germline loops: CDR1 SGHRS, CDR2 YFSETQ. The CDR3 extends over 16 amino acids.